This T cell receptor beta chain was captured in a study of a mutant IDH1 vaccine in newly diagnosed glioma. The V and J ends lost 1 base and 6 bases respectively, with 12 bases between them. Germline V lookup: CDR1 SGHAT, CDR2 FQDESV (reference sequence). This CDR3 spans 14 amino acids. Time point of the sample: week 23, last vaccination. Each dose delivered 300 ug of mutant IDH1 20-mer peptide subcutaneously with imiquimod. Assay: immunoSEQ multiplex PCR; the TCRdb copy retains only in-frame clones and omits some. The table includes under 50,000 clones, approximately 90% detected once. To note about this clone: The antigen is not known.

The chain couples TRBV11-1 to TRBJ1-2, with D perhaps matching TRBD1 (6 bases). Specimen: PBMCs, collected from a glioma patient whose treatment included an IDH1 peptide vaccine. The TCR originated in a man aged 50 or older with glioma. CDR3 bases: TGTGCCAGCAGCTTAGGATGGGCAGGGGATGGCTACACCTTC. Its protein product is CASSLGWAGDGYTF.